These T cell receptor beta chains were read from a single sample in a study of OX40 agonist ivuxolimab in advanced cancers. Only in-frame clones appear in the TCRdb table, and some are missing; sequencing was by immunoSEQ multiplex PCR. Of just over 60,000 clones listed, approximately 90% are singletons. The material was CD4+ or CD8+ T cells sorted from blood, obtained in a trial of the OX40 agonist ivuxolimab. These TCRs come from an adult with an advanced solid tumor such as melanoma, head and neck, liver or kidney cancer. CDR3s include the opening cysteine and the closing phenylalanine or tryptophan. D genes are given only for firm matches.

v_gene: TRBV19; d_gene: TRBD1; j_gene: TRBJ2-1; CDR3nt: TGTGCCAGTAGTGCAACAGGGGGCCATGAGCAGTTCTTC; CDR3aa: CASSATGGHEQFF
v_gene: TRBV27; d_gene: TRBD2; j_gene: TRBJ2-3; CDR3nt: TGTGCCAGCTCCGGGGGGGGTACGCAGTATTTT; CDR3aa: CASSGGGTQYF
v_gene: TRBV6-4; d_gene: TRBD2; j_gene: TRBJ2-3; CDR3nt: TGTGCCAGCAGTGAAACTAGCGGGATAGCAGATACGCAGTATTTT; CDR3aa: CASSETSGIADTQYF
v_gene: TRBV9; d_gene: TRBD2; j_gene: TRBJ2-1; CDR3nt: TGTGCCAGCAGCGTAGCCCTGACTAGCGGGAACTCCTACAATGAGCAGTTCTTC; CDR3aa: CASSVALTSGNSYNEQFF
v_gene: TRBV6-6; d_gene: TRBD2; j_gene: TRBJ2-3; CDR3nt: TGTGCCAGCAATCTAGCGGGAAGCACAGATACGCAGTATTTT; CDR3aa: CASNLAGSTDTQYF
v_gene: TRBV4-1; d_gene: TRBD2; j_gene: TRBJ2-1; CDR3nt: TGCGCCAGCAGCCAAGAGCCGGGACTAGCGAGCGTCTCCTACAATGAGCAGTTCTTC; CDR3aa: CASSQEPGLASVSYNEQFF
v_gene: TRBV10-3; d_gene: -; j_gene: TRBJ2-1; CDR3nt: TGTGCCACCTCAATCACAGGGAGAAGGGACTCCTACAATGAGCAGTTCTTC; CDR3aa: CATSITGRRDSYNEQFF
v_gene: TRBV4-1; d_gene: -; j_gene: TRBJ2-3; CDR3nt: TGCGCCAGCAGCCATCCGCTCACGCGCGACACAGATACGCAGTATTTT; CDR3aa: CASSHPLTRDTDTQYF
v_gene: TRBV6-5; d_gene: -; j_gene: TRBJ2-1; CDR3nt: TGTGCCAGCAGTTACTCGCCGGACCGCCGGGGGAATGAGCAGTTCTTC; CDR3aa: CASSYSPDRRGNEQFF
v_gene: TRBV27; d_gene: TRBD1; j_gene: TRBJ2-7; CDR3nt: TGTGCCAGCAGTTTCTCCGGACAGGGGGGCTTTTACGAGCAGTACTTC; CDR3aa: CASSFSGQGGFYEQYF
v_gene: TRBV27; d_gene: TRBD2; j_gene: TRBJ2-1; CDR3nt: TGTGCCAGCAGTTTGGGGACTAGCGGTAAAGGGGAGCAGTTCTTC; CDR3aa: CASSLGTSGKGEQFF
v_gene: TRBV2; d_gene: TRBD1; j_gene: TRBJ2-7; CDR3nt: TGTGCCAGCGCAGAACCAGGACGGACAGGGGACGTGAGTACCTACGAGCAGTACTTC; CDR3aa: CASAEPGRTGDVSTYEQYF
v_gene: TRBV5-1; d_gene: -; j_gene: TRBJ1-4; CDR3nt: TGCGCCAGCAGCTTGTCGGACCCGAGGGAAAAACTGTTTTTT; CDR3aa: CASSLSDPREKLFF
v_gene: TRBV11-2; d_gene: -; j_gene: TRBJ2-2; CDR3nt: TGTGCCAGCAGCTTAGATTCAGGGGAGATCACCGGGGAGCTGTTTTTT; CDR3aa: CASSLDSGEITGELFF
v_gene: TRBV5-1; d_gene: -; j_gene: TRBJ1-2; CDR3nt: TGCGCCAGAAGGCACCACCCCCACGGGGAATATGGCTACACCTTC; CDR3aa: CARRHHPHGEYGYTF
v_gene: TRBV6-4; d_gene: TRBD2; j_gene: TRBJ2-1; CDR3nt: TGTGCCAGCAGTCAAACCGGGACTAGCGGGAACAATGAGCAGTTCTTC; CDR3aa: CASSQTGTSGNNEQFF